This entry features one TCR beta chain sequence. The antigen is not known. These data belong to a study of T cell responses to AZD1222 COVID-19 vaccine. Study as a whole: Second-dose groups at about 4 or about 12 weeks were pooled. Study-wide results and limits: Repertoires in all cases were sampled only once the peak T cell response had passed.

Assay used: immunoSEQ multiplex PCR; TCRdb lists only in-frame clones, some missing. The sample carries some 120,000 clones, around nine tenths recorded once. Germline CDR1 is MDHEN and CDR2 is SYDVKM. The CDR3 contains 13 residues. V was cut by 6 bases and J by 0 bases, with 8 bases left in between. The specimen was peripheral blood, collected on day 0 of AZD1222 vaccination. The chain carries TRBV28 and TRBJ1-1; possibly TRBD1 for D (5 bases). This sequence originates from an adult in good health. CDR3 sequence reads: CASRGRMNTEAFF. The CDR3 DNA follows: TGTGCCAGCAGGGGACGGATGAACACTGAAGCTTTCTTT.